What follows are 13 T cell receptor beta chains derived from one specimen sequenced in a study of T cell responses to AZD1222 COVID-19 vaccine. Sequencing used immunoSEQ multiplex PCR; TCRdb keeps in-frame clones, though not all of them. The sample lists hundreds of thousands of clones; about 93% were seen once. Source: peripheral blood, taken on day 0 of MenACWY control vaccination. All receptors derive from an adult in good health.

The chain links TRBV9 to TRBJ2-3; D perhaps matches TRBD2 (7 bases). The CDR3 runs to 14 residues. V lost 2 bases, J lost 4 bases, and 11 bases lay in between. Germline loops: CDR1 SGDLS, CDR2 YYNGEE. The DNA for the CDR3 is TGTGCCAGCAGCGTTGGGGGGGCCGCAGATACGCAGTATTTT. Protein sequence: CASSVGGAADTQYF.

V usage is TRBV6-5 and J usage is TRBJ2-2, with D perhaps matching TRBD1 (5 bases). V was shortened by 5 bases and J by 2 bases, with 9 bases between the two germline ends. The CDR3 sequence is 14 residues long. The V gene's germline CDR1 is MNHEY and CDR2 SVGAGI. Here the CDR3 reads CASSPWGNTGELFF. CDR3 in DNA: TGTGCCAGCAGTCCCTGGGGCAACACCGGGGAGCTGTTTTTT.

This chain links TRBV6-5 with TRBJ2-7; no reliable D call. CDR3 size: 14 residues. Trimming removed 0 bases at V and 2 bases at J, with 8 bases between. Germline CDR1 is MNHEY and CDR2 is SVGAGI. CDR3 DNA sequence: TGTGCCAGCAGTTACTCGGGTTTACCCTACGAGCAGTACTTC. This sequence encodes CASSYSGLPYEQYF.

This chain connects TRBV30 to TRBJ1-1; tentative D call: TRBD1 (6 bases). Germline lookup yields CDR1 GTSNPN and CDR2 SVGIG (reference sequence). The V gene lost 3 bases and the J gene lost 0 bases, with 11 bases spanning the gap. This CDR3 is 14 amino acids long. The DNA for the CDR3 is TGTGCCTGGAGAGGGTACAGGGTGAACACTGAAGCTTTCTTT. Its protein is CAWRGYRVNTEAFF.

The rearrangement uses TRBV18 and TRBJ2-3, with 9 bases that match TRBD2. This CDR3 contains 16 residues. J lost 0 bases, V lost 1 base, and 2 bases had no gene match. Germline CDR1 and CDR2: KGHSH and LQKENI. The CDR3 region has the DNA TGTGCCAGCTCACCACTAGCGGGGGCTAGCACAGATACGCAGTATTTT. Translated, it gives CASSPLAGASTDTQYF.

V and J are TRBV4-1 and TRBJ1-1; D gene uncertain. The CDR3 runs 14 residues. V lost 2 bases, J lost 0 bases, and 7 bases lay in between. Germline CDR1 is MGHRA and CDR2 is YSYEKL. The CDR3 nucleotides read TGCGCCAGCAGCCAAAAAAAGATGAACACTGAAGCTTTCTTT. It encodes CASSQKKMNTEAFF.

The chain links TRBV7-3 to TRBJ2-5, with 7 bases matching TRBD2. The germline V gene encodes CDR1 SGHTA and CDR2 FQGTGA. The CDR3 loop spans 15 amino acids. J was trimmed by 1 base and V by 0 bases; bases with no gene match: 2. CDR3 sequence reads: CASSLTPGGQETQYF. For the CDR3, the DNA is TGTGCCAGCAGCTTAACCCCGGGAGGCCAAGAGACCCAGTACTTC.

The V gene is TRBV4-1, the J gene TRBJ1-1, with TRBD1 as a possible D gene (5 bases). This CDR3 is built from 15 residues. Per the germline V gene, CDR1 is MGHRA and CDR2 is YSYEKL. V was trimmed by 0 bases and J by 0 bases, leaving 8 bases between them. DNA of the CDR3: TGCGCCAGCAGCCAAGATTTCAGGGTGAACACTGAAGCTTTCTTT. Translating gives CASSQDFRVNTEAFF.

The rearrangement joins TRBV6-7 to TRBJ1-1; D gene unclear. TRBV6-7 is an ORF, and what it does is uncertain. V shed 6 bases and J shed 6 bases, with 14 bases lying between them. The CDR3 totals 13 residues. CDR3 protein: CASRLEGSAEAFF. CDR3 sequence (DNA): TGTGCCAGCAGACTGGAAGGCTCGGCTGAAGCTTTCTTT.

The chain recombines TRBV14 with TRBJ1-5, with a weak D call TRBD1 (6 bases). V was shortened by 3 bases and J by 5 bases, with 8 bases between the two germline ends. This CDR3 region has 13 residues. Germline V gene data show CDR1 as SGHDN and CDR2 as FVKESK. As DNA, the CDR3 is TGTGCCAGCAGCCAGGGGGGGCATCAGCCCCAGCATTTT. Protein: CASSQGGHQPQHF.

The CDR3 DNA is TGTGCCAGCAGCCCTCAGGGGGCTCGGTATGGCTACACCTTC. Its protein product is CASSPQGARYGYTF. The J gene is TRBJ1-2, the V gene TRBV3-1 (or the pseudogene TRBV3-2), with 8 bases matching TRBD1. The CDR3 totals 14 residues. Trimming removed 4 bases from V and 5 bases from J; junction bases left unmatched: 6. Germline V lookup: CDR1 LGHDT, CDR2 YNNKEL (reference sequence).

Comments on this clone: Other DNA sequences in the same sample also yield this CDR3. The rearrangement links TRBV2 to TRBJ2-7; D is unclear. CDR3 length equals 11 residues. The V and J ends lost 6 bases and 2 bases respectively, with 5 bases between them. In germline, CDR1 is SNHLY, CDR2 FYNNEI. The CDR3 nucleotides are TGTGCCAGCAGAGTCACCTACGAGCAGTACTTC. Protein product: CASRVTYEQYF. The whole variable domain, filled in from reference TRBV2 and TRBJ2-7, reads EPEVTQTPSHQVTQMGQEVILRCVPISNHLYFYWYRQILGQKVEFLVSFYNNEISEKSEIFDDQFSVERPDGSNFTLKIRSTKLEDSAMYFCASRVTYEQYFGPGTRLTVT.

The chain couples TRBV3-1 (or the pseudogene TRBV3-2) to TRBJ2-3, with no clear D. The CDR3 runs to 15 residues. V was trimmed by 0 bases and J by 2 bases, leaving 9 bases between them. The V gene's germline CDR1 is LGHDT and CDR2 YNNKEL (reference sequence). Here the CDR3 DNA reads TGTGCCAGCAGCCAAGATGGGTACTCCACAGATACGCAGTATTTT. As protein: CASSQDGYSTDTQYF.